One sample yielded the 26 T cell receptor beta chains listed below, sequenced in a study of cytotoxic CD8 clonotypes in ibrutinib-treated CLL. The assay was immunoSEQ multiplex PCR, and TCRdb's table has in-frame clones only and misses some. This repertoire shows approximately 84,000 clones, around 79% found once; its top ten account for approximately 5.1%. The sample consisted of PBMCs, taken after 12 months of ibrutinib treatment. The receptors here all came from a human donor with chronic lymphocytic leukemia.

A few counts support this clone. The gene calls are TRBV27 and TRBJ2-3, with a weak D call TRBD2 (7 bases). The CDR3 spans 15 residues. Germline-derived CDR1 and CDR2 are MNHEY and SMNVEV (reference sequence). V was shortened by 6 bases and J by 2 bases, with 15 bases between the two germline ends. CDR3 bases: TGTGCCAGCAGGCGGGGGCGGGGGCACACAGATACGCAGTATTTT. Its protein product is CASRRGRGHTDTQYF.

This clone has a handful of counts. The CDR3 sequence: CASSQAAGAHSYEQYF. The CDR3 region has the DNA TGTGCCAGCAGCCAGGCGGCGGGGGCACACTCCTACGAGCAGTACTTC. V usage is TRBV4-2 and J usage is TRBJ2-5; a possible D gene is TRBD2 (7 bases). The better agreement between TRBJ2-7 and the DNA end casts doubt on the J call. CDR1 and CDR2 from the germline V gene are LGHNA and YNFKEQ. The CDR3 has 16 residues.

The chain links TRBV28 to TRBJ2-3; D is unclear. The germline V and J ends were trimmed by 5 bases and 2 bases, with 8 bases remaining between them. This CDR3 is 13 amino acids long. Germline V gene data show CDR1 as MDHEN and CDR2 as SYDVKM. CDR3 sequence reads: CASSGSNTDTQYF. The DNA for the CDR3 is TGTGCCAGCAGTGGCAGTAACACAGATACGCAGTATTTT.

The genes are TRBV19 and TRBJ2-7; a possible D gene is TRBD2 (7 bases). Trimming cost V 5 bases and J 1 base, with 18 bases left between them. The CDR3 has 16 amino acids. Germline V gives CDR1 LNHDA, CDR2 SQIVND (reference sequence). The CDR3 region is CASSPLAGASSYEQYF. The CDR3 DNA reads as TGTGCCAGTAGTCCACTGGCGGGGGCCTCATCCTACGAGCAGTACTTC.

This clone was seen a single time. The rearrangement joins TRBV9 to TRBJ1-1; D is ambiguous. Trimming shortened V by 4 bases and J by 5 bases, and 12 bases separated the two germline ends. This CDR3 spans 13 amino acids. CDR1 and CDR2 from the germline V gene are SGDLS and YYNGEE. CDR3 in amino acids: CASSTHTETEAFF. The CDR3 nucleotides read TGTGCCAGCAGCACCCATACAGAGACTGAAGCTTTCTTT.

The chain combines TRBV6-1 with TRBJ2-3; 8 bases align to TRBD2. CDR3 length: 15 residues. Germline V gene lookup returns CDR1 MNHNS and CDR2 SASEGT. V lost 7 bases and J lost 0; bases outside the gene matches: 6. The CDR3 loop reads CASTGGGPSTDTQYF. The CDR3 DNA is TGTGCCAGCACGGGGGGGGGCCCTAGCACAGATACGCAGTATTTT.

This rearrangement joins TRBV7-3 to TRBJ2-3; D is unresolved. CDR3 size: 14 residues. V was clipped by 5 bases and J by 5 bases, with 14 bases between them. From germline, CDR1 is SGHTA and CDR2 FQGTGA. The CDR3 spells CASSTAYPGDTQYF. In DNA, the CDR3 is TGTGCCAGCAGCACCGCCTACCCGGGAGATACGCAGTATTTT. The variable domain in full, with the rest retrieved from reference TRBV7-3 and TRBJ2-3, is GAGVSQTPSNKVTEKGKYVELRCDPISGHTALYWYRQSLGQGPEFLIYFQGTGAADDSGLPNDRFFAVRPEGSVSTLKIQRTERGDSAVYLCASSTAYPGDTQYFGPGTRLTVL.

J is TRBJ2-1 and V is TRBV7-7; tentatively, D is TRBD1 or TRBD2 (5 bases each). The CDR3 totals 16 residues. Trimming left V 5 bases short and J 9 bases short, with 23 bases between. Germline CDR1 is SSHAT and CDR2 is FNYEAQ (reference sequence). CDR3 coding DNA: TGTGCCAGCAGCCCCCCACCACGGGACCGAGCGATTGAGCAGTTCTTC. This sequence encodes CASSPPPRDRAIEQFF.

The chain combines TRBV13 with TRBJ2-6; D call uncertain. The CDR3 has 14 residues. Trimming cost V 5 bases and J 1 base, with 6 bases left between them. Germline-derived CDR1 and CDR2 are PRHDT and FYEKMQ (reference sequence). This CDR3 is CASSLGSGANVLTF. CDR3 nucleotide sequence: TGTGCCAGCAGCCTCGGTTCTGGGGCCAACGTCCTGACTTTC.

V gene TRBV28 combines with J gene TRBJ2-7; the D gene could be TRBD1 or TRBD2 (5 bases each). Germline CDR1 is MDHEN and CDR2 is SYDVKM. This CDR3 spans 15 amino acids. V lost 2 bases and J lost 0, with 11 bases in between. CDR3 protein: CASSLGGPPSYEQYF. The CDR3 bases are TGTGCCAGCAGTTTAGGGGGACCCCCCTCCTACGAGCAGTACTTC.

Turning to this clone: At the DNA level, this CDR3 is encoded by other sequences in the same sample as well. The chain carries TRBV5-1 and TRBJ2-7, with D possibly matching TRBD1 (5 bases). Between the trimmed V and J ends, which lost 0 bases and 0 bases, there was a span of 10 bases. This CDR3 comprises 15 residues. Germline CDR1 is SGHRS and CDR2 is YFSETQ. CDR3 bases: TGCGCCAGCAGCTTGGGGGGCGCCAGCTCCTACGAGCAGTACTTC. It is translated as CASSLGGASSYEQYF.

V and J are TRBV4-3 and TRBJ2-2; maybe TRBD2 (5 bases). Germline V CDR1 and CDR2: LGHNA, YSLEER. The CDR3 sequence is 16 residues long. V lost 1 base and J lost 5, with 14 bases in between. This CDR3 reads CASSQAGSPRTGELFF. In DNA form, the CDR3 reads TGCGCCAGCAGCCAAGCGGGGTCCCCGCGGACCGGGGAGCTGTTTTTT.

The table lists this clone with a few counts. The rearrangement uses TRBV28 and TRBJ1-1, with 11 bases that match TRBD1. CDR3 length equals 15 residues. J was trimmed by 6 bases and V by 3 bases; bases with no gene match: 6. CDR1 is MDHEN and CDR2 is SYDVKM in the germline V gene. The CDR3 coding sequence is TGTGCCAGCAGTTTGGGGGGACAGGGGGTGCCTGAAGCTTTCTTT. Its translation: CASSLGGQGVPEAFF.

The V and J genes are TRBV29-1 and TRBJ1-5, with D perhaps TRBD1 (6 bases). The CDR3 spans 15 residues. Germline values: CDR1 SQVTM, CDR2 ANQGSEA. Trimming took 4 bases from V and 6 from J, leaving 19 bases between them. The DNA of the CDR3 is TGCAGCGTTGGCGGGGGCGGGGGCTCCGGTCAGCCCCAGCATTTT. Translating it yields CSVGGGGGSGQPQHF.

This sequence joins TRBV6-5 and TRBJ2-6; D not resolved. This CDR3 comprises 15 residues. The V gene lost 2 bases and the J gene lost 0 bases, with 5 bases spanning the gap. Looked up from germline, CDR1 is MNHEY and CDR2 is SVGAGI. The CDR3 is CASSYDHSGANVLTF. The DNA for the CDR3 is TGTGCCAGCAGTTACGACCACTCTGGGGCCAACGTCCTGACTTTC.

The chain recombines TRBV18 with TRBJ2-1; D call uncertain. The CDR3 length is 14 residues. CDR1 KGHSH and CDR2 LQKENI come from the germline V gene. Trimming removed 3 bases at V and 10 bases at J, with 16 bases between. This CDR3 reads CASSPPGLRGEQFF. The CDR3, as DNA: TGTGCCAGCTCACCCCCGGGCCTCCGTGGGGAGCAGTTCTTC.

This chain connects TRBV4-3 to TRBJ1-2; 7 bases agree with TRBD1. After removal of 5 bases from V and 8 bases from J, the junction contained 14 bases not matched to a gene. CDR3 length equals 15 residues. In germline, CDR1 is LGHNA, CDR2 YSLEER. The CDR3 sequence: CASSSQGGSSRGYTF. DNA of the CDR3: TGCGCCAGCAGCTCTCAGGGGGGCAGCTCGCGGGGCTACACCTTC.

This clone was counted a single time. The chain couples TRBV28 to TRBJ1-4, with a weak D call TRBD1 (5 bases). The CDR3 has 14 amino acids. In germline, CDR1 is MDHEN, CDR2 SYDVKM. Between the trimmed V and J ends, which lost 2 bases and 14 bases, there was a span of 18 bases. Written as DNA, the CDR3 is TGTGCCAGCAGTTTAGTCCGGGGCACCCTAGGGCTGTTTTTT. It translates to CASSLVRGTLGLFF.

V gene TRBV7-2 combines with J gene TRBJ2-1; TRBD1 matches 9 bases. Germline V gives CDR1 SGHTA, CDR2 FQGNSA. Germline trimming cut 5 bases from V and 2 bases from J; bases unmatched to any gene: 4. There are 15 residues in the CDR3. Here the CDR3 DNA reads TGTGCCAGCAGCCCCGGGACAGGGACCTACAATGAGCAGTTCTTC. It specifies CASSPGTGTYNEQFF.

The chain uses TRBV5-1 and TRBJ1-3; 11 bases are a match to TRBD1. The CDR3 extends over 15 amino acids. Unmatched junction bases numbered 6, after V lost 2 bases and J lost 8 bases. From germline, CDR1 is SGHRS and CDR2 YFSETQ. CDR3 loop: CASSFGQGALDTIYF. The CDR3 DNA reads TGCGCCAGCAGCTTCGGACAGGGGGCTTTGGACACCATATATTTT.

This clone has just one count. This chain uses TRBV9 with TRBJ2-1; D unclear. CDR1 and CDR2 from the germline V gene are SGDLS and YYNGEE. The CDR3 is 13 residues long. V lost 3 bases to trimming and J lost 0 bases, with 4 bases between them. The CDR3 region is CASSGGSYNEQFF. Written as DNA, the CDR3 is TGTGCCAGCAGCGGGGGCTCCTACAATGAGCAGTTCTTC.

This chain connects TRBV28 to TRBJ1-1, with D possibly TRBD1 on 6 matching bases. The CDR3 contains 16 residues. Germline V gene data show CDR1 as MDHEN and CDR2 as SYDVKM. V gave up 6 bases and J gave up 4 bases, with 21 bases separating them. This CDR3 reads CASSFTAGAGGTEAFF. For the CDR3, the DNA is TGTGCCAGCAGCTTCACCGCAGGGGCTGGCGGCACTGAAGCTTTCTTT.

This clone was detected only once. The rearrangement joins TRBV27 to TRBJ2-3; D is possibly TRBD2 (5 bases). V was cut by 8 bases and J by 4 bases, with 16 bases left in between. The CDR3 covers 14 residues. Germline V CDR1 and CDR2: MNHEY, SMNVEV (reference sequence). As DNA, the CDR3 is TGTGCCAGCGGACGGGGTTTTTTCTCAGATACGCAGTATTTT. The encoded protein is CASGRGFFSDTQYF.

This rearrangement joins TRBV21-1 to TRBJ1-6; the table calls TRBD1, which could not be checked here. TRBV21-1 constitutes a pseudogene. CDR3 size: 18 residues. The CDR3 sequence is CASSKGSPDRRVNSPLHF. DNA for the CDR3: TGTGCCAGCAGCAAAGGATCCCCGGACAGGAGGGTAAATTCACCCCTCCACTTT.

This clone came up once. V usage is TRBV10-3 and J usage is TRBJ1-5; tentative D call: TRBD1 (6 bases). The CDR3 is 17 residues long. V lost 0 bases and J lost 5, with 17 bases in between. The V gene's germline CDR1 is ENHRY and CDR2 SYGVKD. CDR3 nucleotide sequence: TGTGCCATCAGTGAGTCGGGGATGGCAGGGGTGGATCAGCCCCAGCATTTT. Amino acids: CAISESGMAGVDQPQHF.

Points on this clone: A much larger clone is a single base away; this may be a read error. The chain links TRBV6-4 to TRBJ2-2; D is possibly TRBD1 (5 bases). Germline V gives CDR1 MRHNA, CDR2 SNTAGT. This CDR3 is built from 14 residues. Trimming removed 0 bases at V and 3 bases at J, with 5 bases between. In nucleotides, the CDR3 is TGTGCCAGCAGTGACTCGGGGCACACCGGGGAGCTGTTTTTT. This encodes CASSDSGHTGELFF.